Listed here are 2 T cell receptor beta chains from one sample, sequenced in a study of T-cell memory formation after mild COVID-19. TCRdb re-derived calls from the 5' RACE reads in MiXCR, one entry per CDR3 protein. The repertoire consists of approximately 560,000 distinct CDR3 sequences, with about 18% occurring once and the leading ten covering roughly 7.7%. Material: PBMCs or a T cell subset sorted from them (not recorded which). All receptors derive from an adult woman who had mild COVID-19 (a few samples of this study predate the infection). Cell type and time point are not known.

In its sample, this clonotype was seen a few times. The chain combines TRBV30 with TRBJ1-1; TRBD1 matches 7 bases. V lost 0 bases and J lost 11; bases outside the gene matches: 6. Germline V gives CDR1 GTSNPN, CDR2 SVGIG (reference sequence). This CDR3 is built from 12 residues. CDR3 coding DNA: TGTGCCTGGAGTGTCCAGACAGGGCGGGCTTTCTTT. This gives the protein CAWSVQTGRAFF.

The chain employs TRBV7-9 and TRBJ2-5; maybe TRBD2 (5 bases). Trimming removed 1 base at V and 4 bases at J, with 13 bases between. Germline CDR1 and CDR2: SEHNR and FQNEAQ (reference sequence). The CDR3 is 15 amino acids. DNA of the CDR3: TGTGCCAGCAGCTTAGGGGATGCTAGCAGAGAGACCCAGTACTTC. It is translated as CASSLGDASRETQYF.